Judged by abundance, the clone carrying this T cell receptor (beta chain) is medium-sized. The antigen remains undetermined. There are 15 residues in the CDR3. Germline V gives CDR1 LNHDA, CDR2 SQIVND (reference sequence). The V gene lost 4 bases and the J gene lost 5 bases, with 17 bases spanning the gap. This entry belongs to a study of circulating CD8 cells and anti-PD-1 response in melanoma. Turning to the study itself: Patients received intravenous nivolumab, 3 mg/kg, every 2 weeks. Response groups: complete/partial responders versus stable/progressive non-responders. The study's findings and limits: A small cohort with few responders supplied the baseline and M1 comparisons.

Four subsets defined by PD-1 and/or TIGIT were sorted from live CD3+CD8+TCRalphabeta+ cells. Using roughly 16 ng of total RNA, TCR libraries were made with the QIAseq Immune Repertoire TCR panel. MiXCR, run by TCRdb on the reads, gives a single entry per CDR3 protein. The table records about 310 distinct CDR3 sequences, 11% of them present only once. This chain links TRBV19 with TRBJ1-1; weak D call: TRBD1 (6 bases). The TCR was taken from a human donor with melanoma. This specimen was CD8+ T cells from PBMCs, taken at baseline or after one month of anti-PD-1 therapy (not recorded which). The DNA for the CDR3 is TGTGCCAGTAGTACTCCTCAGGGGATAGGGACTGAAGCTTTCTTT. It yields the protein CASSTPQGIGTEAFF.